A few counts support the clone carrying this TCR beta chain. As yet, its antigen is unknown. This sample includes further DNA sequences coding for the same CDR3. Primers for the PCR totalled 60 Vbeta and 13 Jbeta. Profiled with immunoSEQ multiplex PCR; TCRdb holds only in-frame clones, not every one. The data hold 150,000 to 200,000 clones, with about 59% observed a single time. The length of the CDR3 is 13 residues. Germline CDR1 MNHNS, CDR2 SASEGT. The V and J ends lost 0 bases and 4 bases respectively, with 4 bases between them. This sample is part of a study of cytomegalovirus exposure and HLA in healthy donors. Findings and caveats of the study: It emerged from a later analysis that several of the most significant clusters appeared to be linked to common viral pathogens.

The sequencing sample was made of PBMCs. This chain links TRBV6-1 with TRBJ2-1; D remains unclear. This TCR came from a man in his forties in good health and CMV-seronegative. The CDR3 is CASSEASYNEQFF. CDR3 DNA: TGTGCCAGCAGTGAAGCATCGTACAATGAGCAGTTCTTC.